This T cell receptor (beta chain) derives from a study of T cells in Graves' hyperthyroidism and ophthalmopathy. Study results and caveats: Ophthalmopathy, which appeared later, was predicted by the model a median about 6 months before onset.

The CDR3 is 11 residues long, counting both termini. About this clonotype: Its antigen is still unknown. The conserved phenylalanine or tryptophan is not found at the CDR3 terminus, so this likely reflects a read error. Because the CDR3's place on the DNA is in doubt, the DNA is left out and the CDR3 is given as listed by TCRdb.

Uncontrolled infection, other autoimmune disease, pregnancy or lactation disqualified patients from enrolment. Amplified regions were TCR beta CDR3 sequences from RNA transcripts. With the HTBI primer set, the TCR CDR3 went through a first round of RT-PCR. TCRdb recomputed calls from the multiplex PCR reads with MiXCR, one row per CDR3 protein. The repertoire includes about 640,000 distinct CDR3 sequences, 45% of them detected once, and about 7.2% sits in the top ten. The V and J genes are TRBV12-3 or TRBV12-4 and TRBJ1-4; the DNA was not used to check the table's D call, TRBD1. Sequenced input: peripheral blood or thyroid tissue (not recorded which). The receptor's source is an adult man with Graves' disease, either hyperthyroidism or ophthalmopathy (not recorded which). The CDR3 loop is CASSEWDRDFY.